This record covers a single TCR beta chain. Its antigen is not known. The CDR3 spans 16 residues. CDR1 is SEHNR and CDR2 is FQNEAQ in the germline V gene (reference sequence). Trimming removed 5 bases at V and 2 bases at J, with 19 bases between. These data are taken from a study of cytomegalovirus exposure and HLA in healthy donors. Background on the study: Researchers previously reported finding just under 120 million unique TCR beta sequences from some 180 million T cells. The study, taken as a whole, reports: In a later analysis, common viral pathogens appeared linked to several of the most significant clusters. A link between a missense DCLRE1C variant and TCR beta V- and J-gene trimming emerged from a later analysis.

Primers included in the PCR were 60 Vbeta and 13 Jbeta primers. Here immunoSEQ multiplex PCR was the method, and the copy in TCRdb shows in-frame clones only, minus some. The data hold approximately 89,000 clones, with 75% to 80% observed a single time. This clonotype originated in a man in his thirties or forties in good health and CMV-seronegative. Sequenced input: PBMCs. The chain couples TRBV7-9 to TRBJ2-7; D is uncertain. The DNA of the CDR3 is TGTGCCAGCAGCGAAGACTCGGGTCCTGCTACCTACGAGCAGTACTTC. This translates into CASSEDSGPATYEQYF. The full variable domain, completed using reference TRBV7-9 and TRBJ2-7, is DTGVSQNPRHKITKRGQNVTFRCDPISEHNRLYWYRQTLGQGPEFLTYFQNEAQLEKSRLLSDRFSAERPKGSFSTLEIQRTEQGDSAMYLCASSEDSGPATYEQYFGPGTRLTVT.